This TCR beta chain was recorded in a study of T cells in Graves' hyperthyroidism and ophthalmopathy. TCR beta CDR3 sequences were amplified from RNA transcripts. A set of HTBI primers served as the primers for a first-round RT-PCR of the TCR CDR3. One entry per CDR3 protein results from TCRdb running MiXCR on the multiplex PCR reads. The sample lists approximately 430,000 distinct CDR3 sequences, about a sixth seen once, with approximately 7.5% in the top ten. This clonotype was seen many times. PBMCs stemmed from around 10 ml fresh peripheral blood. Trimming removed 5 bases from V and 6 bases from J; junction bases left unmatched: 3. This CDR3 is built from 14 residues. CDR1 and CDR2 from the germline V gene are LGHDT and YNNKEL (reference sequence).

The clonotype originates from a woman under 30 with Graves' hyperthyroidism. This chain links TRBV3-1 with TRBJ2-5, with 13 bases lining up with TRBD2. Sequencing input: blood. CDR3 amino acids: CASSGLAGAKTQYF. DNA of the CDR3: TGTGCCAGCAGCGGACTAGCGGGAGCGAAGACCCAGTACTTC.